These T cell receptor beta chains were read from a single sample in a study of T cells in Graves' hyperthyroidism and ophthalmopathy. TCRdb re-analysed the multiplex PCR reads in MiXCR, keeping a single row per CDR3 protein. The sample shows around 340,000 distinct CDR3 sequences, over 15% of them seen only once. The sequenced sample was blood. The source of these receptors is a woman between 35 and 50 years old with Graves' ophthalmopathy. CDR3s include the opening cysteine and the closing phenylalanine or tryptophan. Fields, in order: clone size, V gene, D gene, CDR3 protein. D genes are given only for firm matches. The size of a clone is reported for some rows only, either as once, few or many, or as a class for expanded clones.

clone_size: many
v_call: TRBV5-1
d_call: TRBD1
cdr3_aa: CASSWGQSEQYF

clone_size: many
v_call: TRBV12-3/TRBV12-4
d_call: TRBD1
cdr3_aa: CACTNRGLNGYTF

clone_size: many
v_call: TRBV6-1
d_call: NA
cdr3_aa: CASSGAAPYEQYF

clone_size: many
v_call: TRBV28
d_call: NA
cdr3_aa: CASSLSGGSNQPQHF

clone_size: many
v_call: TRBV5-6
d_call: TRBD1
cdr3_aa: CASSLAIQGASEAFF

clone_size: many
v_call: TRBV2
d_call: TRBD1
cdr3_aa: CASSENTGVAHQPQHF

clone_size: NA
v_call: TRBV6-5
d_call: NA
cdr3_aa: CASSYFRTDGTFGYTF

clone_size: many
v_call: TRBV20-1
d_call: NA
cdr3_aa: CSAPRDPGYEQYF

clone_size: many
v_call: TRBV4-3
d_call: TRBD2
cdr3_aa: CASSQDRLLGLAGEETQYF

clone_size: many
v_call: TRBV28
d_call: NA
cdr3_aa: CASGITGLISYEQYF

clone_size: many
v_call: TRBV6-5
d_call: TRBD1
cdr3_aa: CASSSRTGLNTEAFF

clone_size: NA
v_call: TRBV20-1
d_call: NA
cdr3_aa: CSAIARKPLAATGELFF

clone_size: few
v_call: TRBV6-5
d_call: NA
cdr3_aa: CASSYSGSGTEAFF

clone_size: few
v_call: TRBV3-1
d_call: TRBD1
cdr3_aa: CASNRGEGGELFF

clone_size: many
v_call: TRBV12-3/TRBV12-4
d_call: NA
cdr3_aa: CASSIRNFYEQYF

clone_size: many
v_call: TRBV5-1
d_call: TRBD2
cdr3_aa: CASRGGFVETQYF

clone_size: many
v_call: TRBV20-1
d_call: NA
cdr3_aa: CSARWGNYGYTF

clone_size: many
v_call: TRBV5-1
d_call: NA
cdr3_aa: CASSLGGMQGEAFF

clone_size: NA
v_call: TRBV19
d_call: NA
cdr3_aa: CASSTYPDGTEAFF